Presented here are 20 T cell receptor beta chains from one specimen sequenced in a study of blood T cell repertoires in COVID-19. Libraries were prepared by immunoSEQ multiplex PCR; TCRdb keeps only in-frame clonotypes and omits some of them. The table shows tens of thousands of clones, with 85% to 90% occurring only once. Sequencing input: peripheral blood. These receptors were collected from a man in his fifties with active COVID-19.

The chain uses TRBV10-2 and TRBJ2-7; D is perhaps TRBD2 (7 bases). V gave up 7 bases and J gave up 0 bases, with 19 bases separating them. The germline V gene encodes CDR1 WSHSY and CDR2 SAAADI. This CDR3 has 16 residues. The DNA for the CDR3 is TGCGCCAGCATACCGGGGGGCGGGGGTCACTCCTACGAGCAGTACTTC. It codes for CASIPGGGGHSYEQYF.

This clone appeared a single time. This chain connects TRBV6-2 or TRBV6-3 to TRBJ2-1, with TRBD2 matching 8 bases. Trimming cost V 2 bases and J 10 bases; bases outside gene matches: 7. Germline V lookup: CDR1 MNHEY, CDR2 SVGEGT. The CDR3 contains 14 residues. CDR3 amino acids: CASSYRGGPGEQFF. The CDR3 coding sequence is TGTGCCAGCAGTTACCGGGGGGGGCCTGGGGAGCAGTTCTTC.

The chain links TRBV4-1 to TRBJ2-2; 8 bases match TRBD2. Trimming cost V 1 base and J 4 bases; bases outside gene matches: 11. The CDR3 loop spans 18 amino acids. Per the germline V gene, CDR1 is MGHRA and CDR2 is YSYEKL. This CDR3 is CASSQVRSGSPGTGELFF. The DNA for the CDR3 is TGCGCCAGCAGCCAAGTAAGGAGCGGGAGTCCGGGCACCGGGGAGCTGTTTTTT.

The rearrangement joins TRBV27 to TRBJ1-6; D gene uncertain. There are 16 residues in the CDR3. CDR1 and CDR2 (germline): MNHEY, SMNVEV (reference sequence). Trimming shortened V by 6 bases and J by 6 bases, and 18 bases separated the two germline ends. CDR3 DNA sequence: TGTGCCAGCAGAACCTATTACAGCTCCACTAATTCACCCCTCCACTTT. The encoded protein is CASRTYYSSTNSPLHF.

CDR3 residues: CASSHATSRTDTQYF. As DNA, the CDR3 is TGTGCCAGCAGCCACGCGACAAGCCGCACAGATACGCAGTATTTT. The rearrangement uses TRBV3-1 (or the pseudogene TRBV3-2) and TRBJ2-3; D gene ambiguous. The CDR3 totals 15 residues. Trimming stripped 3 bases from V and 1 base from J, with 11 bases between. Germline values: CDR1 LGHDT, CDR2 YNNKEL (reference sequence).

V and J are TRBV27 and TRBJ1-6, with TRBD1 as a possible D gene (5 bases). Trimming shortened V by 2 bases and J by 13 bases, and 21 bases separated the two germline ends. Germline lookup yields CDR1 MNHEY and CDR2 SMNVEV (reference sequence). The CDR3 runs 16 residues. The CDR3 protein is CASSLRRGTPGAPLHF. CDR3 DNA: TGTGCCAGCAGTTTAAGGCGGGGGACGCCGGGCGCCCCCCTCCACTTT.

The V call is TRBV7-5, the J call TRBJ2-7; TRBD1 is taken as the D call from the table, unchecked against the DNA. TRBV7-5 is marked as a pseudogene. This CDR3 contains 14 residues. CDR3 loop: CAHSRGDQSYEQYF. The CDR3 DNA sequence: TGTGCCCACAGCAGGGGGGACCAATCCTACGAGCAGTACTTC.

V gene TRBV7-6 combines with J gene TRBJ1-3, with 9 bases aligning to TRBD1. This CDR3 region has 16 residues. The germline gives CDR1 SGHVS, CDR2 FNYEAQ. V shed 4 bases and J 2 bases; nucleotides not matched to a gene: 6. The CDR3 bases are TGTGCCAGCAGCTCAGCCCGACAGGGGGCTGGAAACACCATATATTTT. Translation: CASSSARQGAGNTIYF.

Comment on this clone: This may come from a read error, since a much larger clone is one base off. This chain connects TRBV5-1 to TRBJ1-2; D is perhaps TRBD1 (5 bases). Germline lookup yields CDR1 SGHRS and CDR2 YFSETQ. This CDR3 has 13 amino acids. CDR3 in DNA: TGCCCCCGCAGGGCTGGGGGGGGCTATGGCTACACCTTC. Protein sequence: CPRRAGGGYGYTF.

The CDR3, as DNA: TGTGCCAGTAGCCCCTCATTCAACCCAAAGCCAGGGAACTATGGCTACACCTTC. Amino acids: CASSPSFNPKPGNYGYTF. V and J are TRBV19 and TRBJ1-2; D might be TRBD1 (5 bases). In germline, CDR1 is LNHDA, CDR2 SQIVND (reference sequence). Trimming pared 6 bases from V and 2 bases from J, leaving 25 bases between. This CDR3 is 18 amino acids long. Combining the CDR3 with reference TRBV19 and TRBJ1-2 gives the whole variable domain DGGITQSPKYLFRKEGQNVTLSCEQNLNHDAMYWYRQDPGQGLRLIYYSQIVNDFQKGDIAEGYSVSREKKESFPLTVTSAQKNPTAFYLCASSPSFNPKPGNYGYTFGSGTRLTVV.

This chain links TRBV18 with TRBJ2-7; TRBD2 matches at 11 bases. Per the germline V gene, CDR1 is KGHSH and CDR2 is LQKENI. CDR3 length: 16 amino acids. The ends lost 2 bases at V and 2 bases at J; junction bases unmatched: 5. The CDR3 DNA sequence: TGTGCCAGCTCACCAGGCCTAGCGGGGGGAGCCTACGAGCAGTACTTC. Translation gives CASSPGLAGGAYEQYF.

The J gene is TRBJ2-1, the V gene TRBV3-1 (or the pseudogene TRBV3-2); a possible D gene is TRBD2 (7 bases). The germline V gene has CDR1 LGHDT and CDR2 YNNKEL (reference sequence). V lost 4 bases and J lost 5, with 15 bases in between. The CDR3 totals 15 residues. The CDR3 coding sequence is TGTGCCAGCAGCCGAGGAACGGGGGGCCACAATGAGCAGTTCTTC. It translates to CASSRGTGGHNEQFF.

The CDR3 region has the DNA TGTGCCAGCAGTTCGACCGGGACTAGCGTCGACGGGGAGCAGTTCTTC. This gives the protein CASSSTGTSVDGEQFF. The chain carries TRBV6-5 and TRBJ2-1, with TRBD2 matching 10 bases. Per the germline V gene, CDR1 is MNHEY and CDR2 is SVGAGI. This CDR3 has 16 amino acids. Trimming at V came to 4 bases and at J to 10 bases, leaving 13 bases not matched to a gene.

The rearrangement joins TRBV6-5 to TRBJ1-5; tentative D call: TRBD1 (5 bases). Trimming stripped 5 bases from V and 1 base from J, with 12 bases between. The CDR3 is 15 amino acids. The V gene's germline CDR1 is MNHEY and CDR2 SVGAGI. The CDR3 spells CASSQGSPSNQPQHF. The DNA of the CDR3 is TGTGCCAGCAGTCAGGGCTCCCCCAGCAATCAGCCCCAGCATTTT.

The CDR3 nucleotides read TGTGCCAGCAGTTACTCCAGGGGGACAGATACGCAGTATTTT. Its protein is CASSYSRGTDTQYF. This chain joins TRBV6-2 or TRBV6-3 and TRBJ2-3; 7 bases are a match to TRBD1. Per the germline V gene, CDR1 is MNHEY and CDR2 is SVGEGT. The J segment lost 3 bases and the V segment lost 0 bases, leaving 0 bases of the junction unmatched. The CDR3 runs to 14 residues.

The chain couples TRBV3-1 (or the pseudogene TRBV3-2) to TRBJ2-7, with TRBD2 identical over 10 bases. The CDR3 extends over 17 amino acids. V was clipped by 4 bases and J by 4 bases; unmatched bases: 13. Germline V gives CDR1 LGHDT, CDR2 YNNKEL (reference sequence). For the CDR3, the DNA is TGTGCCAGCAGCCCCACAGGGACTAGCGTATCAAAGTACGAGCAGTACTTC. Its translation is CASSPTGTSVSKYEQYF.

This rearrangement joins TRBV27 to TRBJ2-7; 9 bases match TRBD1. The CDR3 is made up of 18 amino acids. J was trimmed by 3 bases and V by 11 bases; bases with no gene match: 23. CDR1 is MNHEY and CDR2 is SMNVEV in the germline V gene (reference sequence). The CDR3 region has the DNA TGTGCCGGACTGGGACAGGGCCCTGGGGAAGAGCCGGACTACGAGCAGTACTTC. Translated: CAGLGQGPGEEPDYEQYF.

This sequence joins TRBV4-1 and TRBJ2-3, with 11 bases aligning to TRBD2. Germline assignment: CDR1 MGHRA and CDR2 YSYEKL. The CDR3 extends over 15 amino acids. Trimming took 6 bases from V and 5 from J; bases not matched to a gene: 7. The CDR3 is CASRQLAGDEDTQYF. The CDR3 DNA reads TGCGCCAGCAGGCAACTAGCGGGAGACGAAGATACGCAGTATTTT.

The V gene is TRBV27, the J gene TRBJ2-3, with 8 nucleotides matching TRBD2. The CDR3 loop spans 16 amino acids. V lost 0 bases and J lost 3; bases outside the gene matches: 5. From germline, CDR1 is MNHEY and CDR2 SMNVEV (reference sequence). CDR3 nucleotides: TGTGCCAGCAGTTTATCGTCGGCTAGCGGGACAGATACGCAGTATTTT. Translating it yields CASSLSSASGTDTQYF.

The J gene is TRBJ2-5, the V gene TRBV5-1; 10 bases match TRBD2. This CDR3 is built from 15 residues. Germline CDR1 reads SGHRS; CDR2 reads YFSETQ. V lost 4 bases to trimming and J lost 1 base; unmatched junction nucleotides: 4. The CDR3 DNA sequence: TGCGCCAGCAGCGTGACTAGCGGGCTCCAAGAGACCCAGTACTTC. Translating it yields CASSVTSGLQETQYF.